The next 8 T cell receptor beta chains were all read from a single sample in a study of OX40 agonist ivuxolimab in advanced cancers. Measured with immunoSEQ multiplex PCR; TCRdb has only the in-frame clones, and not every one. This table has about 69,000 clones, around 91% appearing once. Source: CD4+ or CD8+ T cells sorted from blood, taken in a trial of the OX40 agonist ivuxolimab. The receptors originated from an adult with an advanced solid tumor such as melanoma, head and neck, liver or kidney cancer.

The genes are TRBV7-6 and TRBJ2-1; TRBD2 matches at 9 bases. This CDR3 comprises 16 residues. The ends lost 6 bases at V and 4 bases at J; junction bases unmatched: 10. Germline assignment: CDR1 SGHVS and CDR2 FNYEAQ. CDR3 coding DNA: TGTGCCAGCAGTGTGGACTCAGCGGGGGGTTACAATGAGCAGTTCTTC. Residues: CASSVDSAGGYNEQFF.

This sequence joins TRBV4-3 and TRBJ1-6; a weak D match, TRBD1 (5 bases). V lost 1 base and J 2 bases, leaving 6 bases between the germline ends. The germline V gene has CDR1 LGHNA and CDR2 YSLEER. CDR3 length equals 15 residues. This CDR3 is CASSQGGAYNSPLHF. CDR3 nucleotide sequence: TGCGCCAGCAGCCAAGGGGGCGCCTATAATTCACCCCTCCACTTT.

The chain has TRBV9 and TRBJ2-7; 9 bases fit TRBD2. V lost 1 base to trimming and J lost 6 bases; unmatched junction nucleotides: 11. Germline V gene sequence: CDR1 SGDLS, CDR2 YYNGEE. The CDR3 consists of 16 residues. Written as DNA, the CDR3 is TGTGCCAGCAGCGTAATACCCCCGGGACTAGCTCCCGAGCAGTACTTC. Protein sequence: CASSVIPPGLAPEQYF.

The chain has TRBV6-6 and TRBJ2-3; D ambiguous. Germline CDR1 is MNHNY and CDR2 is SVGAGI (reference sequence). Deletions cut 4 bases from V and 4 bases from J, with 12 bases between. This CDR3 contains 14 residues. CDR3 region: CASSFGPLADTQYF. Written as DNA, the CDR3 is TGTGCCAGCAGTTTTGGACCACTCGCAGATACGCAGTATTTT.

This clone appeared a few times. This chain links TRBV11-3 with TRBJ2-7; D is possibly TRBD2 (6 bases). The CDR3 runs 13 residues. The V gene's germline CDR1 is SGHNT and CDR2 YENEEA. Trimming shortened V by 10 bases and J by 2 bases, and 15 bases separated the two germline ends. The CDR3 sequence is CANLLANPYEQYF. The DNA of the CDR3 is TGTGCCAATCTCCTAGCGAACCCCTACGAGCAGTACTTC.

The chain is built from TRBV14 and TRBJ2-1; D perhaps matches TRBD2 (6 bases). Trimming left V 0 bases short and J 4 bases short, with 13 bases between. CDR1 and CDR2 (germline): SGHDN, FVKESK. This CDR3 is 16 amino acids long. Written as DNA, the CDR3 is TGTGCCAGCAGCCAAGATAGAGGGGAGGTGTACAATGAGCAGTTCTTC. Translation: CASSQDRGEVYNEQFF.

The chain recombines TRBV6-5 with TRBJ1-4; 9 nucleotides align to TRBD1. This CDR3 is built from 15 residues. V lost 2 bases and J lost 7; bases outside the gene matches: 5. CDR1 and CDR2 from the germline V gene are MNHEY and SVGAGI. Written as DNA, the CDR3 is TGTGCCAGCAGTTACAAGGGACAGGGACTTGAAAAACTGTTTTTT. Residues: CASSYKGQGLEKLFF.

This chain uses TRBV7-3 with TRBJ2-2, with TRBD1 matching 9 bases. The V gene's germline CDR1 is SGHTA and CDR2 FQGTGA. This CDR3 comprises 16 residues. The trim removed 4 bases at V and 0 bases at J, leaving 3 bases unmatched. The CDR3 here is CASSSTGGANTGELFF. CDR3 nucleotides: TGTGCCAGCAGCTCGACAGGGGGGGCGAACACCGGGGAGCTGTTTTTT.